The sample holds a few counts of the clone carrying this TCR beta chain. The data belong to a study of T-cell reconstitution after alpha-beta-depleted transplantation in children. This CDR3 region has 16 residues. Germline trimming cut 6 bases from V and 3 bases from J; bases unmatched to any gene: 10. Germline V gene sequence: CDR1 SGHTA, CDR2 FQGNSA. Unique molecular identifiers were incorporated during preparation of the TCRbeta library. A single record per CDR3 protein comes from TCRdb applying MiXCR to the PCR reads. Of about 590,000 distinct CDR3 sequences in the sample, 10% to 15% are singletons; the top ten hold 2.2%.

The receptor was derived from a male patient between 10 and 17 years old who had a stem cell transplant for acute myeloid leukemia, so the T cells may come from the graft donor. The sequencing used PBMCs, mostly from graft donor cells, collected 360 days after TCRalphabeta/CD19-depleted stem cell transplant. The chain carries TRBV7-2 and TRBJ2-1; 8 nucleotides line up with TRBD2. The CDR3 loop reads CASRTGLVRVYNEQFF. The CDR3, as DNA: TGTGCCAGCAGGACGGGACTAGTAAGGGTCTACAATGAGCAGTTCTTC.